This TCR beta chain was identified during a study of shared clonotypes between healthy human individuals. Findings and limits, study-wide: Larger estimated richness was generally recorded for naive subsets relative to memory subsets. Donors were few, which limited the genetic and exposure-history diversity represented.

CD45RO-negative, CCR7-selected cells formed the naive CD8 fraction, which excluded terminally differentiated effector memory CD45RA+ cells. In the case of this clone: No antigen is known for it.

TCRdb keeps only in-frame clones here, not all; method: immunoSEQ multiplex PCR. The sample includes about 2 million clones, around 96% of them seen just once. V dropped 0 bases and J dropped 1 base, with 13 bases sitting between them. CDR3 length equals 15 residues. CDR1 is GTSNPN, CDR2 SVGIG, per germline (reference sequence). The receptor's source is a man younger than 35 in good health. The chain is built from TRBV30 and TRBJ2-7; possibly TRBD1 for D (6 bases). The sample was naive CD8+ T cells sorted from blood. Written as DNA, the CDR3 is TGTGCCTGGAGTGTTGCAACAGGGCCATCCTACGAGCAGTACTTC. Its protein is CAWSVATGPSYEQYF.